One T cell receptor (beta chain) is described in this entry. Its antigen is as yet unknown. This sample is part of a study of shared clonotypes between healthy human individuals. The overall study: The study enrolled a couple of women and a few men aged 18 to 49.

Authors' data handling: For the immunoSEQ data, sequences were junction-only without quality scores, so filtering differed. Assay: immunoSEQ multiplex PCR; the TCRdb copy retains only in-frame clones and omits some. From that table come the V and J calls and clone size; the DNA was used to work out D and trimming. The table includes around 1,100,000 clones, around 77% detected once. This CDR3 spans 15 amino acids. Germline CDR1 MNHEY, CDR2 SVGAGI. Trimming left V 6 bases short and J 0 bases short, with 14 bases between. Study-level points and caveats: When naive CD4 clonotypes were compared across a few donors, around 5% were shared.

The sequenced sample consisted of memory CD4+ T cells from PBMCs. Subset reported: CD45RA-negative fraction. The chain has TRBV6-5 and TRBJ1-2; D not resolved. The source of this sequence is a man in his late teens or twenties in good health. Some clones in this sample may be carry-over from other donors' samples. The CDR3 nucleotides are TGTGCCAGCAGCCCAAACTCCGGGACTAACTATGGCTACACCTTC. It is translated as CASSPNSGTNYGYTF.